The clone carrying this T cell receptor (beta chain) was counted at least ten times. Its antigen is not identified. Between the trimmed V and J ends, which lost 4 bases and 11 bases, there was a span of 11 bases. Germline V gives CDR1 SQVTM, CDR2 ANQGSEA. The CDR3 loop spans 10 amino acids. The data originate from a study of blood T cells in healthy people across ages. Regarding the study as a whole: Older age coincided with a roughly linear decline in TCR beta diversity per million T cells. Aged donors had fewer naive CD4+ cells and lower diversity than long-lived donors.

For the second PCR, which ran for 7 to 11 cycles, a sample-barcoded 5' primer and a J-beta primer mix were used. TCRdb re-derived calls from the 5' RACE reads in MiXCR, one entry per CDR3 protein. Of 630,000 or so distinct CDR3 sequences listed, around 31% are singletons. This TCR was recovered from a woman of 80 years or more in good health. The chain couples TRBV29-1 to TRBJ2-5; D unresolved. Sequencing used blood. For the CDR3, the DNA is TGCAGCGTTGCTGAGAGAGAGCAGTACTTC. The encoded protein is CSVAEREQYF.